Presented here are 13 T cell receptor beta chains from one specimen sequenced in a study of beta chain features in type 1 diabetes (dated by TCRdb to 2016 to 2019). The library was prepared using the immunoSEQ multiplex PCR assay. The entire isolated RNA was reverse transcribed using the High Capacity cDNA Reverse Transcription Kit, and thus expressed TCRB transcripts were sequenced. TCRdb stores this immuneACCESS table with in-frame sequences only. Part of the clones is absent; in the studies checked, under half of the shortfall reflects unresolved V genes, and no reason is known for the rest. A total of under 450,000 clones appear in this sample, roughly 16% of them only once. The leading ten clones occupy approximately 0.019% of the sample. Sequencing input: naive CD4+ T cells from blood. In the paper's terms, the cell subset or site label means: true naive CD4+ T cells. The receptor set was obtained from a woman under 30 in good health.

This clone was seen only a few times. The chain recombines TRBV18 with TRBJ2-7; 9 bases align to TRBD2. CDR3 size: 15 residues. The V gene end was trimmed by 5 bases and the J gene end by 3 bases; junction bases not matched to a gene: 8. From germline, CDR1 is KGHSH and CDR2 LQKENI. CDR3 protein: CASSSEAGGNYEQYF. In DNA, the CDR3 is TGTGCCAGCTCATCCGAAGCGGGAGGCAACTACGAGCAGTACTTC.

This clone has more than one count but fewer than ten. CDR3 in amino acids: CSVELFGTVNEKLFF. CDR3 DNA sequence: TGCAGCGTTGAATTATTCGGGACAGTGAATGAAAAACTGTTTTTT. The rearrangement joins TRBV29-1 to TRBJ1-4; 7 nucleotides line up with TRBD1. In germline, CDR1 is SQVTM, CDR2 ANQGSEA. The CDR3 spans 15 residues. Trimming at V came to 2 bases and at J to 5 bases, leaving 8 bases not matched to a gene. Complete variable domain (other parts from reference TRBV29-1 and TRBJ1-4): SAVISQKPSRDICQRGTSLTIQCQVDSQVTMMFWYRQQPGQSLTLIATANQGSEATYESGFVIDKFPISRPNLTFSTLTVSNMSPEDSSIYLCSVELFGTVNEKLFFGSGTQLSVL.

The V call is TRBV29-1, the J call TRBJ2-5; 7 nucleotides agree with TRBD2. Germline V gene data show CDR1 as SQVTM and CDR2 as ANQGSEA. V lost 5 bases and J lost 5; bases outside the gene matches: 11. The CDR3 runs 14 residues. The CDR3 region is CSVSEGGVRETQYF. The DNA for the CDR3 is TGCAGCGTTTCGGAGGGAGGGGTCCGGGAGACCCAGTACTTC.

This clone was detected only a few times. The chain has TRBV7-9 and TRBJ2-5, with a weak D call TRBD1 (6 bases). This CDR3 comprises 14 residues. CDR1 is SEHNR and CDR2 is FQNEAQ in the germline V gene (reference sequence). V lost 5 bases and J 2 bases, leaving 12 bases between the germline ends. This CDR3 is CASSPGAVQETQYF. CDR3 DNA: TGTGCCAGCAGCCCAGGGGCAGTACAAGAGACCCAGTACTTC.

The chain couples TRBV7-9 to TRBJ2-1; the match to TRBD2 covers 10 bases. V was clipped by 3 bases and J by 7 bases; unmatched bases: 6. This CDR3 is 15 amino acids long. Looked up from germline, CDR1 is SEHNR and CDR2 is FQNEAQ (reference sequence). CDR3 nucleotides: TGTGCCAGCAGCTTCGTACTAGCGGGAAAGAATGAGCAGTTCTTC. Residues: CASSFVLAGKNEQFF.

This clone has only a few counts. The V and J genes are TRBV30 and TRBJ2-1, with TRBD1 matching over 7 bases. The CDR3 spans 13 residues. With 4 bases clipped from V and 1 base from J, the junction kept 1 base outside the gene matches. Looked up from germline, CDR1 is GTSNPN and CDR2 is SVGIG (reference sequence). As DNA, the CDR3 is TGTGCCTGGACAGGGGGATCCTACAATGAGCAGTTCTTC. As protein: CAWTGGSYNEQFF.

CDR3 DNA: TGTGCCGGGTCGGGACAGGCCCAAGAGACCCAGTACTTC. This encodes CAGSGQAQETQYF. The J gene is TRBJ2-5, the V gene TRBV5-4; 8 bases agree with TRBD1. The germline gives CDR1 SGHNT, CDR2 YYREEE (reference sequence). CDR3 length: 13 amino acids. The J segment lost 1 base and the V segment lost 10 bases, leaving 6 bases of the junction unmatched.

This chain connects TRBV18 to TRBJ1-3; D gene ambiguous. V lost 3 bases and J 4 bases, leaving 4 bases between the germline ends. The germline CDR1 and CDR2 sequences are KGHSH and LQKENI. The CDR3 has 12 residues. In nucleotides, the CDR3 is TGTGCCAGCTCACCCTCGGGAAACACCATATATTTT. Residues: CASSPSGNTIYF. Together with reference TRBV18 and TRBJ1-3, the CDR3 gives the full variable domain: NAGVMQNPRHLVRRRGQEARLRCSPMKGHSHVYWYRQLPEEGLKFMVYLQKENIIDESGMPKERFSAEFPKEGPSILRIQQVVRGDSAAYFCASSPSGNTIYFGEGSWLTVV.

The chain recombines TRBV18 with TRBJ1-2; D gene ambiguous. CDR3 length: 12 amino acids. The V and J ends lost 6 bases and 11 bases respectively, with 16 bases between them. The V gene's germline CDR1 is KGHSH and CDR2 LQKENI. The chain's CDR3 is CASSQSGEWYTF. The CDR3 DNA is TGTGCCAGCTCCCAGAGTGGGGAGTGGTACACCTTC.

This clone has a handful of counts. The CDR3 coding sequence is TGTGCCAGCAGATCCGGGACAGCCAACTATGGCTACACCTTC. Its protein is CASRSGTANYGYTF. This chain connects TRBV28 to TRBJ1-2; 7 bases are shared with TRBD1. This CDR3 has 14 residues. In germline, CDR1 is MDHEN, CDR2 SYDVKM. V was pared by 6 bases and J by 2 bases, with 6 bases of the junction left unmatched.

This clone came up a few times. This chain connects TRBV11-2 to TRBJ2-7; 12 bases are shared with TRBD2. The length of the CDR3 is 15 residues. J was trimmed by 2 bases and V by 4 bases; bases with no gene match: 3. CDR1 is SGHAT, CDR2 FQNNGV, per germline. Here the CDR3 DNA reads TGTGCCAGCAGCTCGCGGACTAGCGGGGCCTACGAGCAGTACTTC. The encoded protein is CASSSRTSGAYEQYF.

The sample holds a few counts of this clone. The rearrangement joins TRBV15 to TRBJ2-7; tentative D call: TRBD2 (6 bases). Trimming removed 1 base from V and 6 bases from J, with 16 bases in between. The V gene's germline CDR1 is LNHNV and CDR2 YYDKDF (reference sequence). The CDR3 consists of 15 residues. CDR3 DNA sequence: TGTGCCACCAGCAGAGTGTCGGGAGTATTAGGCGAGCAGTACTTC. Its protein product is CATSRVSGVLGEQYF.

This clone was detected only a few times. CDR3 sequence: CASSTSNYGYTF. For the CDR3, the DNA is TGTGCCAGTAGTACGTCTAACTATGGCTACACCTTC. The chain is built from TRBV19 and TRBJ1-2; D is unresolved. This CDR3 is 12 amino acids long. V was clipped by 4 bases and J by 0 bases, with 3 bases between them. Per the germline V gene, CDR1 is LNHDA and CDR2 is SQIVND (reference sequence).